Here is one T cell receptor beta chain with its context. Its antigen remains unknown. This sample is drawn from a study of CD8 T cells in Susac syndrome. The study, taken as a whole, reports: It was acknowledged in the study that the number of individuals who were included in its TCR sequencing and HLA analysis was relatively small.

Reverse transcription of 0.5 to 1 ug RNA was performed with random hexamers. Multiplex PCR with immunoSEQ amplified the TCR beta CDR3 across 54 Vbeta and 13 Jbeta. One entry per CDR3 protein results from TCRdb running MiXCR on the immunoSEQ multiplex PCR reads. Of some 140,000 distinct CDR3 sequences listed, more than 75% are singletons. Sequencing targeted TCR beta in T cells from blood (CD8+ and CD4+). FACS was used to enrich TEMRA cells, whereas the CD8+ and CD4+ T cells were obtained by negative isolation. The length of the CDR3 is 13 residues. Looked up from germline, CDR1 is SGHDT and CDR2 is YYEEEE. With 0 bases removed from V and 3 bases from J, the gap between germline ends came to 7 bases.

The TCR sequence derives from a human donor with multiple sclerosis. The material sequenced was CD8+ T cells from PBMCs. The rearrangement joins TRBV5-6 to TRBJ2-7, with D uncertain. The CDR3 loop reads CASSLESHYEQYF. The CDR3 nucleotides read TGTGCCAGCAGCTTGGAGTCCCACTACGAGCAGTACTTC.